This T cell receptor beta chain was profiled in a study of response to subunit inactivated influenza vaccine. Findings of the study overall: The authors put forward the suggestion that each seasonal influenza vaccination may bring in only a limited number of new T cells.

Trimming shortened V by 6 bases and J by 4 bases, and 12 bases separated the two germline ends. The CDR3 is 13 residues long. Germline-derived CDR1 and CDR2 are SNHLY and FYNNEI. This clonotype was seen many times. Its antigen is not identified. TCRdb reprocessed the RT-PCR reads with MiXCR, giving one entry per CDR3 protein. Among under 550,000 distinct CDR3 sequences, approximately 7.7% were seen once, and the ten largest hold about 12%. This clonotype originated in a man between 50 and 69 years old who received an inactivated influenza vaccine. Source: PBMCs from blood, taken roughly 24 months after vaccination. The V and J genes are TRBV2 and TRBJ1-2, with D maybe TRBD1 (6 bases). The CDR3 bases are TGTGCCAGCAGCGCCAGGGGAGTCTATGGCTACACCTTC. This codes for CASSARGVYGYTF.